A single sample is the source of the 3 T cell receptor beta chains below, sequenced in a study of blood T cell repertoires in COVID-19. TCRdb keeps only in-frame clones here, not all; method: immunoSEQ multiplex PCR. Of around 130,000 clones listed, about 86% were seen once; the top ten hold around 17%. Sequencing was performed on peripheral blood. These receptors were collected from a woman in her 50s who had recovered from COVID-19.

The V and J genes are TRBV5-5 and TRBJ1-4; D unresolved. Germline CDR1 and CDR2: SGHKS and YYEKEE (reference sequence). V was pared by 0 bases and J by 7 bases, with 13 bases between. The CDR3 runs to 15 residues. As DNA, the CDR3 is TGTGCCAGCAGCTTGGGTCCAGCGGCAGGTGAAAAACTGTTTTTT. It yields the protein CASSLGPAAGEKLFF. The full variable domain, rest sourced from reference TRBV5-5 and TRBJ1-4, is DAGVTQSPTHLIKTRGQQVTLRCSPISGHKSVSWYQQVLGQGPQFIFQYYEKEERGRGNFPDRFSARQFPNYSSELNVNALLLGDSALYLCASSLGPAAGEKLFFGSGTQLSVL.

This chain joins TRBV5-1 and TRBJ1-3, with 12 bases fitting TRBD1. The CDR3 covers 19 residues. J lost 0 bases, V lost 4 bases, and 11 bases had no gene match. Per germline, CDR1 SGHRS and CDR2 YFSETQ. This CDR3 is CASSIGTGGSKSSGNTIYF. In DNA form, the CDR3 reads TGCGCCAGCAGCATCGGGACAGGGGGCTCTAAGAGCTCTGGAAACACCATATATTTT.

The chain links TRBV7-9 to TRBJ1-1; unclear D gene. The CDR3 is made up of 14 amino acids. Trimming took off 5 bases at V and 0 bases at J, with 10 bases between the two ends. Germline values: CDR1 SEHNR, CDR2 FQNEAQ (reference sequence). The CDR3 sequence is CASSPTGLNTEAFF. In DNA form, the CDR3 reads TGTGCCAGCAGCCCCACCGGTTTGAACACTGAAGCTTTCTTT.